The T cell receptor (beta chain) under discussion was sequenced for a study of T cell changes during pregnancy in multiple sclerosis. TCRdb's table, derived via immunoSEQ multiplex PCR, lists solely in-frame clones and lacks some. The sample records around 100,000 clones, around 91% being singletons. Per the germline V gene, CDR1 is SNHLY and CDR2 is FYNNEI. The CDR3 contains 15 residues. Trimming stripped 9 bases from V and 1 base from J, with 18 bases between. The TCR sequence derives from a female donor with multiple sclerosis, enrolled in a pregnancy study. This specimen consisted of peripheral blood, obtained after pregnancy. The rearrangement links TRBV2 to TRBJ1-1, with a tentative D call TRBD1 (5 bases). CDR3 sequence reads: CARHRGGLTNTEAFF. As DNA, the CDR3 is TGTGCCAGACACCGGGGGGGACTTACGAACACTGAAGCTTTCTTT.